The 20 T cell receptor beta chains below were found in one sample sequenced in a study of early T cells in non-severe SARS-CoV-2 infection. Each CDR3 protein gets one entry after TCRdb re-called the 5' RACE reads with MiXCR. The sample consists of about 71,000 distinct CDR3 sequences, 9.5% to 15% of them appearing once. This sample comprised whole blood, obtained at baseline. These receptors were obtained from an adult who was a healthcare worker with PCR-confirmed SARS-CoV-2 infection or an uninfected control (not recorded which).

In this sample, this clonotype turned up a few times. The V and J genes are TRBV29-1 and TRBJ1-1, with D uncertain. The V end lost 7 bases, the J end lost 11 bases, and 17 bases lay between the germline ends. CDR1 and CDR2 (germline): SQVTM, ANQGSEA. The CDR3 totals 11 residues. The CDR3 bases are TGCAGCGCCTACTCCGAGGAGCGGGCTTTCTTT. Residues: CSAYSEERAFF.

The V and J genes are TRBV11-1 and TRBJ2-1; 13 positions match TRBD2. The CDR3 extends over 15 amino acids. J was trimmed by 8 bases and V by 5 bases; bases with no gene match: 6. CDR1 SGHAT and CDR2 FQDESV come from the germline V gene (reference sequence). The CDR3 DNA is TGTGCCAGCAGCCTGGGACTAGCGGGGTTGGATGAGCAGTTCTTC. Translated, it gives CASSLGLAGLDEQFF.

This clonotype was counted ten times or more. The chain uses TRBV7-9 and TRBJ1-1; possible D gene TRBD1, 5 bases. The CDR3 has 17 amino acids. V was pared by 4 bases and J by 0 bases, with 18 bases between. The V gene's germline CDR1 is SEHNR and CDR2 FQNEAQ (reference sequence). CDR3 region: CASSSGLPHSMNTEAFF. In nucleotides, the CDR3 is TGTGCCAGCAGCTCGGGACTCCCCCACTCCATGAACACTGAAGCTTTCTTT.

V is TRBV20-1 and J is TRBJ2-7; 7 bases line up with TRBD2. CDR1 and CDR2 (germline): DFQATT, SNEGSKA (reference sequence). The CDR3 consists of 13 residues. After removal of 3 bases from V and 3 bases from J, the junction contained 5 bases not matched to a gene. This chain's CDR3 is CSASGLEDYEQYF. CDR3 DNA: TGCAGTGCTAGTGGACTAGAAGACTACGAGCAGTACTTC.

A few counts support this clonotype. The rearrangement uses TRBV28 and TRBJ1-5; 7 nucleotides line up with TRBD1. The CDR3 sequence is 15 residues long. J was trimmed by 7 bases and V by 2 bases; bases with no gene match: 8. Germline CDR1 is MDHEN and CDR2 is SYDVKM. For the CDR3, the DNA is TGTGCCAGCAGTTTAGTTGCAGGGGGATCCCAGCCCCAGCATTTT. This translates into CASSLVAGGSQPQHF.

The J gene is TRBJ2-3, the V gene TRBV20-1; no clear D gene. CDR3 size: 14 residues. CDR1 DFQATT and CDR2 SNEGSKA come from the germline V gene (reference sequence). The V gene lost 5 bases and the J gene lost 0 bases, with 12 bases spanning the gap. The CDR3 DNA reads TGCAGTGCTCTCTCTCTAGGTAGCACAGATACGCAGTATTTT. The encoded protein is CSALSLGSTDTQYF.

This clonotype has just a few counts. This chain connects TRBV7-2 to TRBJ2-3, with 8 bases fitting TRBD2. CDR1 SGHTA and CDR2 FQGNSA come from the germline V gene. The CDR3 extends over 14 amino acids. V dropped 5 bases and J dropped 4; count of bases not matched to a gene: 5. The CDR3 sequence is CASSPGLEADTQYF. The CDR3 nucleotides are TGTGCCAGCAGCCCGGGACTAGAGGCAGATACGCAGTATTTT. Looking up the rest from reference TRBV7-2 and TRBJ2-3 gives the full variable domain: GAGVSQSPSNKVTEKGKDVELRCDPISGHTALYWYRQSLGQGLEFLIYFQGNSAPDKSGLPSDRFSAERTGGSVSTLTIQRTQQEDSAVYLCASSPGLEADTQYFGPGTRLTVL.

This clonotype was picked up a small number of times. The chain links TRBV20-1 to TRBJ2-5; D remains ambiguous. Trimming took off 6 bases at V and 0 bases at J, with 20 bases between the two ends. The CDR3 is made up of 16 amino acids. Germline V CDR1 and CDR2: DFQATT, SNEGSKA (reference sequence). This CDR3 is CSATPYIGEYQETQYF. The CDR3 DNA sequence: TGCAGTGCCACCCCGTATATCGGAGAGTACCAAGAGACCCAGTACTTC.

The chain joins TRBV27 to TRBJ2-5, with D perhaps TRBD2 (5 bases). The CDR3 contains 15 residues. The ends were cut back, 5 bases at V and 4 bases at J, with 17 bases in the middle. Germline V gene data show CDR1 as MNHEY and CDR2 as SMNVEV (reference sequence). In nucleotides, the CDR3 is TGTGCCAGCAGTCCTCGGGGTAGCAGTCGAGAGACCCAGTACTTC. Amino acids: CASSPRGSSRETQYF.

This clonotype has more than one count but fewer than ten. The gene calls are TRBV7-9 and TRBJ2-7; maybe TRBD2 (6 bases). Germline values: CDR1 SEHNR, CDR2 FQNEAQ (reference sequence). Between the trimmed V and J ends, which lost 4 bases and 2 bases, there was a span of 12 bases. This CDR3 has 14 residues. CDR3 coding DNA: TGTGCCAGCAGCTCGTCGGAGGGTACCTACGAGCAGTACTTC. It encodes CASSSSEGTYEQYF.

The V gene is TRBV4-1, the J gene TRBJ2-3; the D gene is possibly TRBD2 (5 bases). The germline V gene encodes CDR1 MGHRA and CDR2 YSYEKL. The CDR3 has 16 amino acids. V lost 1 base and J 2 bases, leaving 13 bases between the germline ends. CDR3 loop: CASSQVGKSVTDTQYF. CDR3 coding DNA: TGCGCCAGCAGCCAAGTCGGGAAATCGGTCACAGATACGCAGTATTTT.

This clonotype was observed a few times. The CDR3 here is CASSLDWWETQYF. Written as DNA, the CDR3 is TGTGCCAGCAGCTTAGACTGGTGGGAGACCCAGTACTTC. J is TRBJ2-5 and V is TRBV7-2; D not certain. V lost 1 base, J lost 5 bases, and 8 bases lay in between. CDR3 length: 13 amino acids. Germline CDR1 reads SGHTA; CDR2 reads FQGNSA.

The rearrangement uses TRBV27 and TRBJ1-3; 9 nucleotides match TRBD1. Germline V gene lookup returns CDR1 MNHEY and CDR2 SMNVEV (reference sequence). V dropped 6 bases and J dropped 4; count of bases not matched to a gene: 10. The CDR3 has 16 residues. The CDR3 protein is CASSFLTGTGGNTIYF. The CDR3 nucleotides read TGTGCCAGCAGCTTCCTTACTGGGACAGGGGGAAACACCATATATTTT.

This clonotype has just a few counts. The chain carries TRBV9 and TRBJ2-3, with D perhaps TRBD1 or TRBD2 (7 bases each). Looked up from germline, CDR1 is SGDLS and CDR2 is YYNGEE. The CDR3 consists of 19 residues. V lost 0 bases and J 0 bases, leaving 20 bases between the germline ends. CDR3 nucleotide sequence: TGTGCCAGCAGCGTAGCTGGGGGAGGGACAGCTTCTAGCACAGATACGCAGTATTTT. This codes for CASSVAGGGTASSTDTQYF.

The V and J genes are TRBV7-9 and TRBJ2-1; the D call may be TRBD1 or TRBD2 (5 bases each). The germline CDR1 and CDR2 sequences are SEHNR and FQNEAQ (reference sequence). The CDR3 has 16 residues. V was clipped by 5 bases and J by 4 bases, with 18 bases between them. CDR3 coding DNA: TGTGCCAGCAGCCCCCCGGGACGAAGACTATACAATGAGCAGTTCTTC. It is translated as CASSPPGRRLYNEQFF.

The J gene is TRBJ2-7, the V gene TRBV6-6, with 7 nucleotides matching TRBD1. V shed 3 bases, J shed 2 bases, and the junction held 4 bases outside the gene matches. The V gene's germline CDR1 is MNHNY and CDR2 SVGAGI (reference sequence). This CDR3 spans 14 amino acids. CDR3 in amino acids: CASSYTTGAYEQYF. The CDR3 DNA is TGTGCCAGCAGTTATACAACAGGGGCCTACGAGCAGTACTTC.

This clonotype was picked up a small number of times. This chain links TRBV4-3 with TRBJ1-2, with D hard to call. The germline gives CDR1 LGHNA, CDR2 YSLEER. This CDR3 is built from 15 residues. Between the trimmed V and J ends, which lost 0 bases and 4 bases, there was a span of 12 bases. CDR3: CASSQDIGLTYGYTF. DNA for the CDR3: TGCGCCAGCAGCCAAGATATAGGGCTAACCTATGGCTACACCTTC.

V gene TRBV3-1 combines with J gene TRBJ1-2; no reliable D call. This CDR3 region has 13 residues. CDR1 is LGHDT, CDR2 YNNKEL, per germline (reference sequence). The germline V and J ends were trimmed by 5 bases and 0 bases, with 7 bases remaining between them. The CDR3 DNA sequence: TGTGCCAGCAGCTACACAGCTAACTATGGCTACACCTTC. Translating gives CASSYTANYGYTF.

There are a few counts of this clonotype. The CDR3 bases are TGTGCCAGCGGAGGCGTACAGAATCAGCCCCAGCATTTT. Encoded protein: CASGGVQNQPQHF. This chain links TRBV7-9 with TRBJ1-5; no definite D call. Germline lookup yields CDR1 SEHNR and CDR2 FQNEAQ (reference sequence). V was trimmed by 8 bases and J by 4 bases, leaving 12 bases between them. This CDR3 contains 13 residues.

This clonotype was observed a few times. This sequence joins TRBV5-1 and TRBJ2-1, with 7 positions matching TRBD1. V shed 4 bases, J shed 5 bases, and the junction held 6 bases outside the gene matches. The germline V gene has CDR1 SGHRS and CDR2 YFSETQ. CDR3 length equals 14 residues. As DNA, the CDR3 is TGCGCCAGCAGCCGCTCGGGGACAGACAATGAGCAGTTCTTC. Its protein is CASSRSGTDNEQFF.